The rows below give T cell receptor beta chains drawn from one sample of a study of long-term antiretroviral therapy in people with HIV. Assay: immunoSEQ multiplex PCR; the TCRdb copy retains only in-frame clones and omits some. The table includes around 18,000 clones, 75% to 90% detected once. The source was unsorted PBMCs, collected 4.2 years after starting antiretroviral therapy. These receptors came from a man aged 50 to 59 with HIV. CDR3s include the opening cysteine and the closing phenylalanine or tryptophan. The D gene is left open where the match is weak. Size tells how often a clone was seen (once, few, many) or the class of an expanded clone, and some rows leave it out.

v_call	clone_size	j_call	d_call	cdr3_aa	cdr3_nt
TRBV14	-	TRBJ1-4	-	CASSQAEGGEKLFF	TGTGCCAGCAGCCAAGCTGAGGGAGGTGAAAAACTGTTTTTT
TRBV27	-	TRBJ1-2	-	CASRPTQVSTNYGYTF	TGTGCCAGCAGGCCGACACAGGTGTCGACTAACTATGGCTACACCTTC
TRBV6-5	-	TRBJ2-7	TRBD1	CASSYVTGAGEQYF	TGTGCCAGCAGTTACGTGACAGGGGCGGGGGAGCAGTACTTC
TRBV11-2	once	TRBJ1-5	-	CASSFSEGPNQPQHF	TGTGCCAGCAGCTTTTCGGAAGGCCCCAATCAGCCCCAGCATTTT
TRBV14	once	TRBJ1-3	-	CASSQARGAGNTIYF	TGTGCCAGCAGCCAAGCGAGAGGGGCTGGAAACACCATATATTTT
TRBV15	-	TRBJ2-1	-	CATSRQATNEQFF	TGTGCCACCAGCAGACAGGCTACCAATGAGCAGTTCTTC
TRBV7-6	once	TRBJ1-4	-	CASSRTAPHQEKLFF	TGTGCCAGCAGCAGGACAGCTCCCCATCAAGAAAAACTGTTTTTT
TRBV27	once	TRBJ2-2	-	CASSYGADTGELFF	TGTGCCAGCAGTTACGGGGCGGACACCGGGGAGCTGTTTTTT
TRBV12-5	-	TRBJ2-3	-	CASGLAGFTDTQYF	TGTGCTAGTGGTTTGGCAGGGTTTACAGATACGCAGTATTTT
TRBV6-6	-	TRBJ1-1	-	CASRWTANTEAFF	TGTGCCAGCAGATGGACGGCGAACACTGAAGCTTTCTTT
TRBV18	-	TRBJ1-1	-	CASSRGGTEAFF	TGTGCCAGCTCCCGGGGGGGCACTGAAGCTTTCTTT
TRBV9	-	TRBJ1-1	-	CASSVDGRQQNTEAFF	TGTGCCAGCAGCGTAGACGGCCGGCAACAGAACACTGAAGCTTTCTTT
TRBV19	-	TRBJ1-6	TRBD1	CASRDRENSPLHF	TGTGCCAGTAGAGACAGGGAGAATTCACCCCTCCACTTT
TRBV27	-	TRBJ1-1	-	CASSLPGGNTEAFF	TGTGCCAGCAGTTTGCCTGGCGGGAACACTGAAGCTTTCTTT
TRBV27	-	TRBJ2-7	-	CASTRGGEQYF	TGTGCCAGCACCAGGGGTGGAGAGCAGTACTTC
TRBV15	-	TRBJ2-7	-	CATSRDPPRPEQYF	TGTGCCACCAGCAGAGATCCGCCTAGGCCCGAGCAGTACTTC
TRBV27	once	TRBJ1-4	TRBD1	CASSYRGNEKLFF	TGTGCCAGCAGTTACAGGGGGAATGAAAAACTGTTTTTT
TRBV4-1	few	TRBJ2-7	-	CASSQLRAPTYEQYF	TGCGCCAGCAGCCAACTGCGGGCTCCAACCTACGAGCAGTACTTC
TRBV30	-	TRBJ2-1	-	CAWSSWAGKSTTELFF	TGTGCCTGGAGTTCCTGGGCAGGGAAGTCGACTACGGAGCTTTTCTTC
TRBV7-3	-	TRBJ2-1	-	CASSLDGGEQFF	TGTGCCAGCAGCTTAGACGGCGGGGAGCAGTTCTTC
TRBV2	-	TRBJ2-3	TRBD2	CASIPQRGAGADTQYF	TGTGCCAGCATACCCCAGCGGGGGGCCGGGGCAGATACGCAGTATTTT
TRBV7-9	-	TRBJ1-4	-	CASSLGDWDEKLFF	TGTGCCAGCAGCTTAGGGGACTGGGATGAAAAACTGTTTTTT
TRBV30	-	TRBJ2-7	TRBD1	CAWSVNQGGGEQYF	TGTGCCTGGAGTGTTAACCAAGGGGGCGGCGAGCAGTACTTC
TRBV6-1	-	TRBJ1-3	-	CASSDSLLTGNTIYF	TGTGCCAGCAGTGACAGCCTGCTGACTGGAAACACCATATATTTT
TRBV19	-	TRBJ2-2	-	CASSLGGGGELFF	TGTGCCAGTTCATTGGGGGGTGGCGGGGAGCTGTTTTTT
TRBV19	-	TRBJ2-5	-	CASSTAGQRYQETQYF	TGTGCCAGTAGTACCGCGGGACAGAGATACCAAGAGACCCAGTACTTC
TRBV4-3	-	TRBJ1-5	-	CASSQASGLQPQHF	TGCGCCAGCAGCCAAGCATCAGGGCTTCAGCCCCAGCATTTT
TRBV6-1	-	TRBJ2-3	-	CAMSRGPTDTQYF	TGTGCCATGAGTCGGGGTCCGACAGATACGCAGTATTTT
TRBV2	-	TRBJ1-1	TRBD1	CAGQGALDTEAFF	TGTGCCGGACAGGGGGCGCTGGACACTGAAGCTTTCTTT
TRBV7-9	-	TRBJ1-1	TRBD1	CASSSRDRGEAFF	TGTGCCAGCAGCTCCCGGGACAGGGGTGAAGCTTTCTTT
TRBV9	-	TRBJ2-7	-	CASSSTKEQYF	TGTGCCAGCAGCTCTACGAAGGAGCAGTACTTC
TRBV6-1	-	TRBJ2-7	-	CASSEGWGTYEQYF	TGTGCCAGCAGTGAAGGCTGGGGGACTTACGAGCAGTACTTC
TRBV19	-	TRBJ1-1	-	CASSIIVEEGEAFF	TGTGCCAGTAGTATAATAGTGGAGGAAGGTGAAGCTTTCTTT
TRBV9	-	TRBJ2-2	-	CASSTGALGYTGELFF	TGTGCCAGCAGCACCGGGGCGCTGGGGTACACCGGGGAGCTGTTTTTT
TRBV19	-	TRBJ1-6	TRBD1	CASSISDRGLLGSPLHF	TGTGCCAGTAGTATCTCGGACAGGGGCCTTCTTGGATCACCCCTCCACTTT
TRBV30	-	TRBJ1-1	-	CAWSMILNTEAFF	TGTGCCTGGAGTATGATTCTAAACACTGAAGCTTTCTTT
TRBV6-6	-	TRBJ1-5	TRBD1	CASNRGTGSNQPQHF	TGTGCCAGCAACAGGGGGACGGGTAGCAATCAGCCCCAGCATTTT
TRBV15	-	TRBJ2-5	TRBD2	CATSRDRGLAGETQYF	TGTGCCACCAGCAGAGATCGGGGACTAGCTGGAGAGACCCAGTACTTC
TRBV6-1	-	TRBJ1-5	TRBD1	CASTPIATGPQPQHF	TGTGCCAGCACTCCAATAGCGACAGGGCCTCAGCCCCAGCATTTT
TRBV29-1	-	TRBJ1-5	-	CSVTEGGGQPQHF	TGCAGCGTTACCGAGGGTGGCGGTCAGCCCCAGCATTTT
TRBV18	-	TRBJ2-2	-	CASSPDLNTGELFF	TGTGCCAGCTCCCCCGACCTTAACACCGGGGAGCTGTTTTTT